Listed here are 32 T cell receptor beta chains from one sample, sequenced in a study of a mutant IDH1 vaccine in newly diagnosed glioma. TCRdb's copy holds only in-frame clones and misses some; the assay was immunoSEQ multiplex PCR. The sample lists around 30,000 clones; more than 75% were seen once. Their target antigens are unknown. Time point noted: week 47, end of study. Vaccine doses each comprised 300 ug of mutant IDH1 20-mer peptide, with topical imiquimod. Here the sequenced sample was PBMCs, taken from a glioma patient whose treatment included an IDH1 peptide vaccine. The receptors originated from a woman aged 25 to 39 with glioma.

This chain connects TRBV5-4 to TRBJ1-1, with 7 nucleotides matching TRBD1. V shed 4 bases, J shed 5 bases, and the junction held 8 bases outside the gene matches. The CDR3 has 14 amino acids. CDR1 and CDR2 (germline): SGHNT, YYREEE (reference sequence). For the CDR3, the DNA is TGTGCCAGCAGCACGAACAGGGGTTTTACTGAAGCTTTCTTT. Translation gives CASSTNRGFTEAFF. Drawing the rest from reference TRBV5-4 and TRBJ1-1, the complete variable domain is ETGVTQSPTHLIKTRGQQVTLRCSSQSGHNTVSWYQQALGQGPQFIFQYYREEENGRGNFPPRFSGLQFPNYSSELNVNALELDDSALYLCASSTNRGFTEAFFGQGTRLTVV.

The rearrangement links TRBV5-1 to TRBJ1-1; no firm D call. This CDR3 has 13 amino acids. Per germline, CDR1 SGHRS and CDR2 YFSETQ. Trimming pared 2 bases from V and 3 bases from J, leaving 8 bases between. The CDR3 spells CASSFGLYTEAFF. DNA of the CDR3: TGCGCCAGCAGCTTTGGTCTTTACACTGAAGCTTTCTTT.

The V gene is TRBV10-1, the J gene TRBJ2-3, with unresolved D. The CDR3 has 12 amino acids. Germline V lookup: CDR1 WNHNN, CDR2 SYGVQD (reference sequence). Trimming stripped 8 bases from V and 5 bases from J, with 11 bases between. CDR3 region: CASSPAVDTQYF. The CDR3 DNA follows: TGCGCCAGCTCCCCAGCCGTAGATACGCAGTATTTT.

This chain joins TRBV19 and TRBJ2-2, with TRBD1 identical over 9 bases. The CDR3 is made up of 15 amino acids. Per germline, CDR1 LNHDA and CDR2 SQIVND (reference sequence). J lost 3 bases, V lost 5 bases, and 4 bases had no gene match. The CDR3 nucleotides are TGTGCCAGTAGTCGCCGGGACAGGGACACCGGGGAGCTGTTTTTT. Protein sequence: CASSRRDRDTGELFF.

The CDR3 bases are TGTGCCAGCAGCTATCAGGACAGCACTAACTATGGCTACACCTTC. It specifies CASSYQDSTNYGYTF. J is TRBJ1-2 and V is TRBV6-6; the D gene is possibly TRBD1 (6 bases). Trimming stripped 6 bases from V and 0 bases from J, with 14 bases between. The CDR3 totals 15 residues. Germline V gene data show CDR1 as MNHNY and CDR2 as SVGAGI (reference sequence).

V and J are TRBV5-1 and TRBJ1-5; TRBD1 aligns across 8 bases. Germline CDR1 and CDR2: SGHRS and YFSETQ. V was clipped by 1 base and J by 2 bases; unmatched bases: 2. The CDR3 has 15 residues. The CDR3 DNA sequence: TGCGCCAGCAGCTTGTCGACAGGGGGCAATCAGCCCCAGCATTTT. Its protein is CASSLSTGGNQPQHF.

The genes are TRBV7-9 and TRBJ1-1; TRBD1 might be the D (5 bases). The ends were cut back, 5 bases at V and 6 bases at J, with 19 bases in the middle. Germline CDR1 and CDR2: SEHNR and FQNEAQ (reference sequence). The CDR3 consists of 15 residues. The CDR3: CASSVQRGATAEAFF. CDR3 nucleotides: TGTGCCAGCAGCGTTCAAAGGGGTGCGACGGCTGAAGCTTTCTTT. The variable domain in full, with the rest retrieved from reference TRBV7-9 and TRBJ1-1, is DTGVSQNPRHKITKRGQNVTFRCDPISEHNRLYWYRQTLGQGPEFLTYFQNEAQLEKSRLLSDRFSAERPKGSFSTLEIQRTEQGDSAMYLCASSVQRGATAEAFFGQGTRLTVV.

This chain uses TRBV5-1 with TRBJ1-4; 7 nucleotides match TRBD1. This CDR3 has 16 residues. The germline V gene has CDR1 SGHRS and CDR2 YFSETQ. V gave up 4 bases and J gave up 0 bases; unmatched junction bases: 6. This chain's CDR3 is CASSLGQFATNEKLFF. The DNA for the CDR3 is TGCGCCAGCAGCCTGGGACAGTTTGCAACTAATGAAAAACTGTTTTTT.

This chain uses TRBV2 with TRBJ1-2, with 7 bases matching TRBD1. V gave up 6 bases and J gave up 6 bases; unmatched junction bases: 7. The CDR3 runs 13 residues. Looked up from germline, CDR1 is SNHLY and CDR2 is FYNNEI. DNA of the CDR3: TGTGCCAGCAGCTACGACAGGGAAGATGGCTACACCTTC. Its translation is CASSYDREDGYTF.

The chain employs TRBV6-5 and TRBJ2-7, with a possible D match to TRBD1 (7 bases). In germline, CDR1 is MNHEY, CDR2 SVGAGI. This CDR3 comprises 16 residues. The germline V and J ends were trimmed by 2 bases and 3 bases, with 17 bases remaining between them. CDR3 sequence: CASSYEEGQPIYEQYF. For the CDR3, the DNA is TGTGCCAGCAGTTACGAGGAGGGACAGCCCATCTACGAGCAGTACTTC.

This rearrangement joins TRBV9 to TRBJ1-4; D gene uncertain. The CDR3 extends over 14 amino acids. V lost 0 bases, J lost 7 bases, and 10 bases lay in between. From germline, CDR1 is SGDLS and CDR2 YYNGEE. In nucleotides, the CDR3 is TGTGCCAGCAGCGTAGGGGAGGGAGGTGAAAAACTGTTTTTT. Translated, it gives CASSVGEGGEKLFF.

V gene TRBV6-5 combines with J gene TRBJ2-2; TRBD1 matches at 7 bases. This CDR3 is built from 14 residues. Germline values: CDR1 MNHEY, CDR2 SVGAGI. J gave up 4 bases and V 11 bases, and 10 bases lay outside the gene matches. This chain's CDR3 is CASLPGGSTGELFF. CDR3 nucleotides: TGTGCCTCCCTTCCAGGGGGAAGCACCGGGGAGCTGTTTTTT.

This rearrangement joins TRBV13 to TRBJ2-7; D is tentatively TRBD1 or TRBD2 (5 bases each). Looked up from germline, CDR1 is PRHDT and CDR2 is FYEKMQ (reference sequence). The ends were cut back, 5 bases at V and 7 bases at J, with 21 bases in the middle. The CDR3 runs 15 residues. CDR3 amino acids: CASSRPGTSAGEQYF. CDR3 nucleotide sequence: TGTGCCAGCAGCCGCCCCGGGACCAGCGCTGGGGAGCAGTACTTC.

The CDR3 nucleotides are TGTGCCAGCAGCTACAGGGTTGGGGAAAATCAGCCCCAGCATTTT. Translating gives CASSYRVGENQPQHF. The rearrangement links TRBV7-6 to TRBJ1-5, with D maybe TRBD1 (6 bases). The CDR3 is 15 amino acids. The V gene lost 4 bases and the J gene lost 4 bases, with 14 bases spanning the gap. The germline V gene has CDR1 SGHVS and CDR2 FNYEAQ.

This clone was seen only once. This sequence joins TRBV6-5 and TRBJ2-1; 14 bases are a match to TRBD2. V shed 0 bases and J 10 bases; nucleotides not matched to a gene: 2. The CDR3 covers 15 residues. Germline V gene data show CDR1 as MNHEY and CDR2 as SVGAGI. CDR3 in DNA: TGTGCCAGCAGTTACTCGGGACTAGCGGGGGCCGAGCAGTTCTTC. This encodes CASSYSGLAGAEQFF.

The gene calls are TRBV27 and TRBJ1-6; no reliable D call. From germline, CDR1 is MNHEY and CDR2 SMNVEV (reference sequence). The CDR3 consists of 12 residues. V was clipped by 6 bases and J by 10 bases, with 10 bases between them. CDR3 residues: CASREGGSPLHF. The CDR3 DNA sequence: TGTGCCAGCAGGGAGGGAGGATCACCCCTCCACTTT.

J is TRBJ1-1 and V is TRBV19; TRBD1 is a possible D gene (5 bases). Germline values: CDR1 LNHDA, CDR2 SQIVND (reference sequence). Trimming cost V 2 bases and J 6 bases, with 19 bases left between them. The CDR3 length is 16 residues. The chain's CDR3 is CASSIKWGWSLAEAFF. Written as DNA, the CDR3 is TGTGCCAGTAGTATAAAGTGGGGCTGGAGTTTGGCTGAAGCTTTCTTT.

The V gene is TRBV9, the J gene TRBJ2-5, with 12 bases fitting TRBD1. Germline CDR1 reads SGDLS; CDR2 reads YYNGEE. This CDR3 contains 15 residues. J gave up 4 bases and V 2 bases, and 3 bases lay outside the gene matches. The CDR3 sequence: CASSVGTGGPETQYF. The CDR3 nucleotides are TGTGCCAGCAGCGTGGGGACAGGGGGCCCAGAGACCCAGTACTTC.

The V gene is TRBV2, the J gene TRBJ2-6, with D unresolved. CDR3 length: 12 amino acids. V was pared by 8 bases and J by 0 bases, with 2 bases between. CDR1 and CDR2 from the germline V gene are SNHLY and FYNNEI. Here the CDR3 reads CASHSGANVLTF. DNA of the CDR3: TGTGCCAGCCACTCTGGGGCCAACGTCCTGACTTTC.

The CDR3 sequence is CASSQVVGNNYGYTF. CDR3 nucleotide sequence: TGCGCCAGCAGCCAAGTGGTCGGAAATAACTATGGCTACACCTTC. V usage is TRBV4-1 and J usage is TRBJ1-2; D unclear. The V and J ends lost 1 base and 1 base respectively, with 10 bases between them. The CDR3 is 15 residues long. Per germline, CDR1 MGHRA and CDR2 YSYEKL.

V gene TRBV7-2 combines with J gene TRBJ2-1; TRBD1 agrees at 11 bases. V trimming: 4 bases; J trimming: 3 bases; junction bases outside the gene matches: 5. This CDR3 spans 16 amino acids. Germline V gene sequence: CDR1 SGHTA, CDR2 FQGNSA. The CDR3 region has the DNA TGTGCCAGCAGCTCGCGGGACAGGGGGTACTACAATGAGCAGTTCTTC. It encodes CASSSRDRGYYNEQFF.

The chain uses TRBV6-1 and TRBJ1-1; D is undetermined. The CDR3 sequence is 15 residues long. V dropped 6 bases and J dropped 1 base, with 15 bases sitting between them. CDR1 is MNHNS, CDR2 SASEGT, per germline. The CDR3 loop is CASRSLSSGNTEAFF. The CDR3 bases are TGTGCCAGCAGGTCTTTGAGCTCGGGGAACACTGAAGCTTTCTTT.

This clone is classed as medium-sized. This chain links TRBV2 with TRBJ2-3; 16 nucleotides agree with TRBD2. V was clipped by 4 bases and J by 6 bases; unmatched bases: 4. The CDR3 is made up of 16 amino acids. Germline loops: CDR1 SNHLY, CDR2 FYNNEI. The CDR3 sequence: CASSVGTSGGADTQYF. In nucleotides, the CDR3 is TGTGCCAGCAGTGTTGGGACTAGCGGGGGGGCTGATACGCAGTATTTT.

The chain couples TRBV7-6 to TRBJ2-3; tentative D call: TRBD1 (6 bases). V was cut by 1 base and J by 4 bases, with 15 bases left in between. The CDR3 runs to 16 residues. CDR1 is SGHVS, CDR2 FNYEAQ, per germline. This chain's CDR3 is CASSLVTGSPADTQYF. CDR3 DNA: TGTGCCAGCAGCTTAGTCACAGGGTCCCCAGCAGATACGCAGTATTTT.

The chain couples TRBV29-1 to TRBJ1-4; weak D call: TRBD1 (5 bases). There are 12 residues in the CDR3. The V and J ends lost 4 bases and 6 bases respectively, with 9 bases between them. Germline CDR1 and CDR2: SQVTM and ANQGSEA. CDR3 sequence reads: CSVVVGDEKLFF. DNA of the CDR3: TGCAGCGTTGTAGTAGGGGATGAAAAACTGTTTTTT.

This chain links TRBV6-5 with TRBJ1-2, with D hard to call. V was pared by 0 bases and J by 8 bases, with 13 bases between. The CDR3 contains 14 residues. Germline V gives CDR1 MNHEY, CDR2 SVGAGI. CDR3 residues: CASSYSPLQTGYTF. DNA of the CDR3: TGTGCCAGCAGTTACTCCCCGCTTCAAACGGGCTACACCTTC.

The chain is built from TRBV18 and TRBJ2-7; the D is unclear. The germline gives CDR1 KGHSH, CDR2 LQKENI. This CDR3 region has 15 residues. With 3 bases removed from V and 5 bases from J, the gap between germline ends came to 17 bases. In DNA, the CDR3 is TGTGCCAGCTCACCGAGTAGTTCTCCTGCCCACGAGCAGTACTTC. Translated: CASSPSSSPAHEQYF.

J is TRBJ1-6 and V is TRBV5-6, with D tentatively TRBD1 (5 bases). Germline CDR1 is SGHDT and CDR2 is YYEEEE. The CDR3 sequence is 16 residues long. V lost 0 bases to trimming and J lost 0 bases, with 7 bases between them. The CDR3 sequence: CASSLGGHSYNSPLHF. The CDR3 DNA reads as TGTGCCAGCAGCTTGGGGGGCCACTCCTATAATTCACCCCTCCACTTT.

CDR3 in amino acids: CASSYDGKFYGYTF. The CDR3 coding sequence is TGTGCCAGCAGCTACGACGGGAAATTCTATGGCTACACCTTC. The gene calls are TRBV7-2 and TRBJ1-2; D is unresolved. The CDR3 totals 14 residues. V lost 4 bases to trimming and J lost 4 bases, with 13 bases between them. The germline V gene has CDR1 SGHTA and CDR2 FQGNSA.

This clone was counted a single time. For the CDR3, the DNA is TGTGCCAGCAGCTTGGATAGCGGGGGGAGCTCCTACAATGAGCAGTTCTTC. This codes for CASSLDSGGSSYNEQFF. This rearrangement joins TRBV5-6 to TRBJ2-1; 10 bases are shared with TRBD2. This CDR3 is built from 17 residues. From germline, CDR1 is SGHDT and CDR2 YYEEEE. V was pared by 0 bases and J by 0 bases, with 3 bases of the junction left unmatched.

This clone came up once. The junction differs from germline at one of its ends, possibly a read error. The V and J genes are TRBV18 and TRBJ1-1, with D hard to call. The length of the CDR3 is 13 residues. In germline, CDR1 is KGHSH, CDR2 LQKENI. DNA of the CDR3: TGTGCCAGCTCACCCCATTCGAACGCTGAAGCTTTCTTT. Translated, it gives CASSPHSNAEAFF.

The chain carries TRBV6-5 and TRBJ1-5; D is possibly TRBD1 (6 bases). The CDR3 is 16 amino acids. Between the trimmed V and J ends, which lost 4 bases and 1 base, there was a span of 14 bases. CDR1 and CDR2 (germline): MNHEY, SVGAGI. The DNA of the CDR3 is TGTGCCAGCAGTTCCGAGGGGGGAAGAAGCAATCAGCCCCAGCATTTT. Protein product: CASSSEGGRSNQPQHF.